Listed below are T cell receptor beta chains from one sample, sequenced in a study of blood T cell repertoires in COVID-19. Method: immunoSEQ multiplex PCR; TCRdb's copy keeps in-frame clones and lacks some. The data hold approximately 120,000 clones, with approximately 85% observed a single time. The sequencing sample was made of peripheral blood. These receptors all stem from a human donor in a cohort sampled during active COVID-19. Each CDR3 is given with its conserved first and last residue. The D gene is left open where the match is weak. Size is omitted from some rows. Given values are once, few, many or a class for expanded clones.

CDR3 protein: CASSPNLAGLNTGELFF
CDR3 DNA: TGCGCCAGCTCCCCGAATCTAGCGGGATTGAACACCGGGGAGCTGTTTTTT
D gene: TRBD2
V gene: TRBV5-1
clone size: -
J gene: TRBJ2-2

CDR3 protein: CASSPGLVSYNEQFF
CDR3 DNA: TGTGCCAGTAGTCCCGGACTAGTTTCCTACAATGAGCAGTTCTTC
D gene: TRBD2
V gene: TRBV19
clone size: -
J gene: TRBJ2-1

CDR3 protein: CASSPLRSLFGQPQHF
CDR3 DNA: TGTGCCAGCAGCCCACTGCGATCCCTCTTCGGTCAGCCCCAGCATTTT
D gene: -
V gene: TRBV7-8
clone size: few
J gene: TRBJ1-5

CDR3 protein: CASSQLGLSTDTQYF
CDR3 DNA: TGCGCCAGCAGCCAACTGGGACTTAGCACAGATACGCAGTATTTT
D gene: -
V gene: TRBV4-1
clone size: -
J gene: TRBJ2-3

CDR3 protein: CASSLAGSTGGETQYF
CDR3 DNA: TGCGCCAGCAGCTTGGCCGGTTCGACAGGCGGAGAGACCCAGTACTTC
D gene: -
V gene: TRBV5-1
clone size: -
J gene: TRBJ2-5

CDR3 protein: CASSSGHAGGYTF
CDR3 DNA: TGTGCCAGCAGTTCGGGACACGCTGGGGGCTACACCTTC
D gene: -
V gene: TRBV27
clone size: once
J gene: TRBJ1-2

CDR3 protein: CASSLSPSGRAITGELFF
CDR3 DNA: TGTGCCAGCAGTTTATCGCCTAGCGGGAGGGCCATCACCGGGGAGCTGTTTTTT
D gene: TRBD2
V gene: TRBV27
clone size: -
J gene: TRBJ2-2

CDR3 protein: CASSVRLGSGTDTQYF
CDR3 DNA: TGTGCCAGCAGCGTACGACTAGGGTCGGGCACAGATACGCAGTATTTT
D gene: -
V gene: TRBV7-2
clone size: -
J gene: TRBJ2-3

CDR3 protein: CASSEIGGNEKLFF
CDR3 DNA: TGCGCCAGCAGTGAGATCGGGGGGAACGAAAAACTGTTTTTT
D gene: -
V gene: TRBV10-2
clone size: -
J gene: TRBJ1-4

CDR3 protein: CSASDLTEAFF
CDR3 DNA: TGCAGTGCTTCGGATCTGACAGAAGCTTTCTTT
D gene: -
V gene: TRBV20-1
clone size: -
J gene: TRBJ1-1

CDR3 protein: CASSLIPGQEYSPLHF
CDR3 DNA: TGTGCCAGCAGCTTGATCCCGGGACAGGAGTATTCACCCCTCCACTTT
D gene: TRBD1
V gene: TRBV5-6
clone size: few
J gene: TRBJ1-6

CDR3 protein: CAGGAGTDTQYF
CDR3 DNA: TGTGCAGGGGGGGCGGGCACAGATACGCAGTATTTT
D gene: -
V gene: TRBV5-6
clone size: -
J gene: TRBJ2-3

CDR3 protein: CAINRGGESDTQYF
CDR3 DNA: TGTGCCATCAACCGCGGGGGGGAATCAGATACGCAGTATTTT
D gene: TRBD2
V gene: TRBV10-3
clone size: -
J gene: TRBJ2-3

CDR3 protein: CASSVKWGGTGELFF
CDR3 DNA: TGTGCCAGCAGCGTAAAGTGGGGGGGCACCGGGGAGCTGTTTTTT
D gene: TRBD2
V gene: TRBV9
clone size: -
J gene: TRBJ2-2

CDR3 protein: CASGLALTGLYGYTF
CDR3 DNA: TGTGCTAGTGGTTTGGCTCTGACAGGGCTCTATGGCTACACCTTC
D gene: TRBD1
V gene: TRBV12-5
clone size: once
J gene: TRBJ1-2

CDR3 protein: CASSEYGQMPQYF
CDR3 DNA: TGTGCCAGCAGTGAATATGGGCAGATGCCGCAGTATTTT
D gene: -
V gene: TRBV25-1
clone size: once
J gene: TRBJ2-3

CDR3 protein: CASSPGFGGRGEQFF
CDR3 DNA: TGCGCCAGCAGCCCCGGGTTCGGAGGGAGGGGCGAGCAGTTCTTC
D gene: TRBD2
V gene: TRBV5-1
clone size: once
J gene: TRBJ2-1

CDR3 protein: CATSRVVFGDGYTF
CDR3 DNA: TGTGCCACCAGCAGAGTAGTGTTCGGGGATGGCTACACCTTC
D gene: -
V gene: TRBV15
clone size: -
J gene: TRBJ1-2

CDR3 protein: CASSPTGYGYTF
CDR3 DNA: TGTGCCAGCAGCCCGACAGGGTATGGCTACACCTTC
D gene: TRBD1
V gene: TRBV5-4
clone size: few
J gene: TRBJ1-2

CDR3 protein: CASSSPGPGGRSPLHF
CDR3 DNA: TGTGCCAGCAGTTCGCCGGGACCGGGGGGTAGGTCACCCCTCCACTTT
D gene: -
V gene: TRBV28
clone size: -
J gene: TRBJ1-6

CDR3 protein: CASSELEGASGYTF
CDR3 DNA: TGTGCCAGCAGTGAATTAGAGGGGGCATCTGGCTACACCTTC
D gene: TRBD1
V gene: TRBV25-1
clone size: -
J gene: TRBJ1-2

CDR3 protein: CASSLEGLLRDGYTF
CDR3 DNA: TGTGCCAGCAGCTTAGAGGGCTTACTCAGGGATGGCTACACCTTC
D gene: -
V gene: TRBV7-2
clone size: -
J gene: TRBJ1-2

CDR3 protein: CASSQTPGQGQETQYF
CDR3 DNA: TGTGCCAGCAGTCAAACTCCGGGACAGGGACAAGAGACCCAGTACTTC
D gene: TRBD1
V gene: TRBV28
clone size: few
J gene: TRBJ2-5

CDR3 protein: CASSQESYQGKNIQYF
CDR3 DNA: TGCGCCAGCAGCCAAGAGTCCTACCAGGGCAAAAACATTCAGTACTTC
D gene: -
V gene: TRBV4-3
clone size: -
J gene: TRBJ2-4

CDR3 protein: CASSGRWGDGYTF
CDR3 DNA: TGTGCCAGTAGTGGCCGGTGGGGGGATGGCTACACCTTC
D gene: -
V gene: TRBV19
clone size: -
J gene: TRBJ1-2

CDR3 protein: CASSRNTGFYTEAFF
CDR3 DNA: TGTGCCAGCAGCCGTAATACAGGGTTTTACACTGAAGCTTTCTTT
D gene: -
V gene: TRBV14
clone size: -
J gene: TRBJ1-1

CDR3 protein: CASSELNEQFF
CDR3 DNA: TGCGCCAGCAGTGAGCTCAATGAGCAGTTCTTC
D gene: -
V gene: TRBV10-2
clone size: -
J gene: TRBJ2-1

CDR3 protein: CASSQGGSAKNIQYF
CDR3 DNA: TGTGCCAGCAGCCAAGGCGGGAGTGCCAAAAACATTCAGTACTTC
D gene: TRBD2
V gene: TRBV3-1/TRBV3-2
clone size: -
J gene: TRBJ2-4

CDR3 protein: CAISGGTGKETQYF
CDR3 DNA: TGTGCCATCAGTGGCGGGACAGGGAAAGAGACCCAGTACTTC
D gene: TRBD1
V gene: TRBV10-3
clone size: -
J gene: TRBJ2-5

CDR3 protein: CASSLDRGQETQYF
CDR3 DNA: TGTGCCAGCTCCCTCGACAGGGGGCAAGAGACCCAGTACTTC
D gene: TRBD1
V gene: TRBV18
clone size: -
J gene: TRBJ2-5

CDR3 protein: CASSLEGGAGRGWTDTQYF
CDR3 DNA: TGTGCCAGCAGCTTAGAGGGCGGCGCGGGGAGAGGTTGGACAGATACGCAGTATTTT
D gene: -
V gene: TRBV7-8
clone size: -
J gene: TRBJ2-3

CDR3 protein: CASSVAPGEGEKLFF
CDR3 DNA: TGTGCCAGCAGCGTAGCACCCGGGGAAGGTGAAAAACTGTTTTTT
D gene: -
V gene: TRBV9
clone size: few
J gene: TRBJ1-4

CDR3 protein: CASSRQRNPQGEQFF
CDR3 DNA: TGTGCCAGCAGTCGACAGAGAAACCCCCAAGGAGAGCAGTTCTTC
D gene: -
V gene: TRBV6-5
clone size: -
J gene: TRBJ2-1

CDR3 protein: CASSPTGGPTGGELFF
CDR3 DNA: TGTGCCAGCAGCCCCACCGGGGGACCCACGGGCGGGGAGCTGTTTTTT
D gene: -
V gene: TRBV7-3
clone size: -
J gene: TRBJ2-2

CDR3 protein: CASSLGTGKTAGYTF
CDR3 DNA: TGTGCCAGCAGCCTAGGGACAGGAAAAACGGCTGGCTACACCTTC
D gene: TRBD1
V gene: TRBV14
clone size: -
J gene: TRBJ1-2

CDR3 protein: CASSFPASGGFQVTQYF
CDR3 DNA: TGTGCCAGCAGCTTCCCGGCTAGCGGGGGGTTCCAAGTGACCCAGTACTTC
D gene: TRBD2
V gene: TRBV7-8
clone size: few
J gene: TRBJ2-5

CDR3 protein: CASSVSTGVHEQFF
CDR3 DNA: TGTGCCAGCAGCGTATCGACAGGGGTCCATGAGCAGTTCTTC
D gene: TRBD1
V gene: TRBV9
clone size: once
J gene: TRBJ2-1

CDR3 protein: CATNLFSGRGDIQYF
CDR3 DNA: TGTGCCACCAATCTATTTAGCGGGAGGGGAGACATTCAGTACTTC
D gene: TRBD2
V gene: TRBV6-5
clone size: -
J gene: TRBJ2-4

CDR3 protein: CAISSPPRGVQETQYF
CDR3 DNA: TGTGCCATCAGTTCCCCCCCTCGTGGAGTCCAAGAGACCCAGTACTTC
D gene: -
V gene: TRBV10-3
clone size: -
J gene: TRBJ2-5

CDR3 protein: CASSLRPQSSGANVLTF
CDR3 DNA: TGTGCCAGCAGCCTCCGCCCGCAGTCCTCTGGGGCCAACGTCCTGACTTTC
D gene: -
V gene: TRBV7-2
clone size: -
J gene: TRBJ2-6

CDR3 protein: CATSDSGLAGGPGEQFF
CDR3 DNA: TGTGCCACCAGTGATTCTGGACTAGCGGGAGGGCCGGGTGAGCAGTTCTTC
D gene: TRBD2
V gene: TRBV24-1
clone size: -
J gene: TRBJ2-1

CDR3 protein: CASSRTETQYF
CDR3 DNA: TGTGCCAGCAGTCGAACTGAGACCCAGTACTTC
D gene: -
V gene: TRBV13
clone size: -
J gene: TRBJ2-5